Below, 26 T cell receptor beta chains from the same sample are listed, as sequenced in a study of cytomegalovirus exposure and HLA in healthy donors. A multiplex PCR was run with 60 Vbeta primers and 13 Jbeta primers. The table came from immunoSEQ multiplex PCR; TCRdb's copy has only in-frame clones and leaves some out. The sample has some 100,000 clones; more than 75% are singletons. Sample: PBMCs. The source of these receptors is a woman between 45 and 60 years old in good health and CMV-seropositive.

CDR3 coding DNA: TGTGCCAGCAGCCCGGACAGCTACGAGCAGTACTTC. As protein: CASSPDSYEQYF. The chain couples TRBV11-2 to TRBJ2-5, with TRBD1 as a possible D gene (6 bases). The end of the DNA is better explained by TRBJ2-7, so the J call may be wrong. The CDR3 has 12 residues. Germline values: CDR1 SGHAT, CDR2 FQNNGV.

CDR3 nucleotide sequence: TGTGCCAGCAGCGTGGGATGGGGGGGACTGCAGAAGGAAGAGCAGTACTTC. Amino acids: CASSVGWGGLQKEEQYF. The chain combines TRBV9 with TRBJ2-5; 7 bases map to TRBD2. CDR3 length equals 17 residues. Losses at the gene ends were 2 bases for V and 11 bases for J; bases not matched to a gene: 21. Germline V gene sequence: CDR1 SGDLS, CDR2 YYNGEE.

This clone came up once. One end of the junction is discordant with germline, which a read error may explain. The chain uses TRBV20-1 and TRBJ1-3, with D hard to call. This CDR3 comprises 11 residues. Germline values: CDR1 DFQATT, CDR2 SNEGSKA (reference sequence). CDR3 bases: TGCAGTGCACGAACGGGAAACGCCATATATTTT. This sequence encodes CSARTGNAIYF.

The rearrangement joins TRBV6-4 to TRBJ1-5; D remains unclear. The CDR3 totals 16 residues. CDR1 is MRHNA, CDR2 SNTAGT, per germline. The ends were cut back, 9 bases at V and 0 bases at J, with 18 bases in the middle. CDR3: CARKEGKYLSNQPQHF. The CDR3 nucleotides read TGTGCCAGGAAGGAGGGAAAATACCTTAGCAATCAGCCCCAGCATTTT.

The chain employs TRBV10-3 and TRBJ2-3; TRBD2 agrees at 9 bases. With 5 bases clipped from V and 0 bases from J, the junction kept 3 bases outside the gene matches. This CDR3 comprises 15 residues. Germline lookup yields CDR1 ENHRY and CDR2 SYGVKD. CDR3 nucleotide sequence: TGTGCCATCAGTTTAGCGGGGGCTAGCACAGATACGCAGTATTTT. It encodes CAISLAGASTDTQYF.

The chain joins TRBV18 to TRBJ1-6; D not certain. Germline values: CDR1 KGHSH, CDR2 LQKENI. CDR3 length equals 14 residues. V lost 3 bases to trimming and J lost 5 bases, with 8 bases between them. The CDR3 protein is CASSPAQDNSPLHF. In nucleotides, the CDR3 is TGTGCCAGCTCACCGGCCCAGGATAATTCACCCCTCCACTTT.

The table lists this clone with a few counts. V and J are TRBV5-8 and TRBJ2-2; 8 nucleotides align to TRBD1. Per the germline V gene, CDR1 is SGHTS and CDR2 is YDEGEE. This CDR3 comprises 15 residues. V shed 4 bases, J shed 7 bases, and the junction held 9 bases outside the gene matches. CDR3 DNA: TGTGCCAGCAGCCACGGGGACAGGCGGTTCGGGGAGCTGTTTTTT. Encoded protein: CASSHGDRRFGELFF.

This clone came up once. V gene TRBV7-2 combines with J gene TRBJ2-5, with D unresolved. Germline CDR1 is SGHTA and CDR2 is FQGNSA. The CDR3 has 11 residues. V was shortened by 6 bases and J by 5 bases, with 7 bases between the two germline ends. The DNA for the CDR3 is TGTGCCAGCAGTCGTTTGGAGACCCAGTACTTC. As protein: CASSRLETQYF. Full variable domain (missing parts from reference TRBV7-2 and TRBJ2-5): GAGVSQSPSNKVTEKGKDVELRCDPISGHTALYWYRQSLGQGLEFLIYFQGNSAPDKSGLPSDRFSAERTGGSVSTLTIQRTQQEDSAVYLCASSRLETQYFGPGTRLLVL.

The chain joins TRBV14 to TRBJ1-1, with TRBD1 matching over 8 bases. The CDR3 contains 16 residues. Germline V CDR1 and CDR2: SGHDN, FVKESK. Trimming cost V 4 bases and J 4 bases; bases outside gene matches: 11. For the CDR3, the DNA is TGTGCCAGCAGCCCCCTAAATCGACAGGGGACCACTGAAGCTTTCTTT. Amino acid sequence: CASSPLNRQGTTEAFF.

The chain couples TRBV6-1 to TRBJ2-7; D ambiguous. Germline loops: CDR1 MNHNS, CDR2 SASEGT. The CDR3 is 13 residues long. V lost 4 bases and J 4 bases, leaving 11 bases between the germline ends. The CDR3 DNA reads TGTGCCAGCAGTGGTGGTAATCTATACGAGCAGTACTTC. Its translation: CASSGGNLYEQYF.

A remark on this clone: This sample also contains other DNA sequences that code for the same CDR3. The CDR3, as DNA: TGTGCCAGCAGCCTACAGGGGCCTAGCTATGGCTACACCTTC. This translates into CASSLQGPSYGYTF. The chain has TRBV5-6 and TRBJ1-2, with 7 nucleotides matching TRBD1. The germline V gene encodes CDR1 SGHDT and CDR2 YYEEEE. The trim removed 4 bases at V and 4 bases at J, leaving 7 bases unmatched. The length of the CDR3 is 14 residues.

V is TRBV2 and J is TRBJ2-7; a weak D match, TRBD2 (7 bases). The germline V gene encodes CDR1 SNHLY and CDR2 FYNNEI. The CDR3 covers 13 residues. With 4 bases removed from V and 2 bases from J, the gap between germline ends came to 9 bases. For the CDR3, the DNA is TGTGCCAGCAGTGCCGGGGGGCCCTACGAGCAGTACTTC. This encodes CASSAGGPYEQYF. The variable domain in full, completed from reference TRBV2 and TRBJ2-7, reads EPEVTQTPSHQVTQMGQEVILRCVPISNHLYFYWYRQILGQKVEFLVSFYNNEISEKSEIFDDQFSVERPDGSNFTLKIRSTKLEDSAMYFCASSAGGPYEQYFGPGTRLTVT.

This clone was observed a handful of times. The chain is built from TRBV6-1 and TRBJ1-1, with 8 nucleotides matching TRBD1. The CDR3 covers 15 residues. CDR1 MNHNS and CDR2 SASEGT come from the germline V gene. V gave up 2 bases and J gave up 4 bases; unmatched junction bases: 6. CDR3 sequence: CASSERQGALTEAFF. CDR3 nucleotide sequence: TGTGCCAGCAGTGAACGGCAGGGGGCCCTCACTGAAGCTTTCTTT.

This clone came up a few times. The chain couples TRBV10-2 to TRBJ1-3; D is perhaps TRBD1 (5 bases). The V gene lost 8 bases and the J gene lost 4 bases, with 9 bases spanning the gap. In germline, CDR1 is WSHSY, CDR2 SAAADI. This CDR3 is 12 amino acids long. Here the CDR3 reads CASGGSGNTIYF. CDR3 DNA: TGCGCCAGCGGGGGGTCCGGAAACACCATATATTTT.

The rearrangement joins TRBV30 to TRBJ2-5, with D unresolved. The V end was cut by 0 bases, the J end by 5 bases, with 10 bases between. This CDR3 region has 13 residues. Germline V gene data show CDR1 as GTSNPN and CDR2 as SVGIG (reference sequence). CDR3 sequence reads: CAWSVRLLETQYF. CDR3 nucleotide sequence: TGTGCCTGGAGTGTACGTCTACTCGAGACCCAGTACTTC.

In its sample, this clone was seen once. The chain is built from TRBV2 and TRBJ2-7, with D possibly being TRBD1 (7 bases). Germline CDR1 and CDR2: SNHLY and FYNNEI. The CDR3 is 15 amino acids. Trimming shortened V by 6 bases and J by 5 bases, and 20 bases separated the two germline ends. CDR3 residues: CASSAGGLDNHEQYF. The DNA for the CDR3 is TGTGCCAGCAGCGCAGGGGGGCTTGATAATCACGAGCAGTACTTC. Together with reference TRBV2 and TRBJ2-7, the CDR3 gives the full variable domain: EPEVTQTPSHQVTQMGQEVILRCVPISNHLYFYWYRQILGQKVEFLVSFYNNEISEKSEIFDDQFSVERPDGSNFTLKIRSTKLEDSAMYFCASSAGGLDNHEQYFGPGTRLTVT.

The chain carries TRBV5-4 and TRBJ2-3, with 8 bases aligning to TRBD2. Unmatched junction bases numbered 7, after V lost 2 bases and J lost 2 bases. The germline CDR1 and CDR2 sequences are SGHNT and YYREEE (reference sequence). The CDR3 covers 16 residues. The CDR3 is CASSFRGRSHTDTQYF. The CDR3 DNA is TGTGCCAGCAGCTTTCGCGGGAGGTCGCACACAGATACGCAGTATTTT. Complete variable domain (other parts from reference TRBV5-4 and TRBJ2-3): ETGVTQSPTHLIKTRGQQVTLRCSSQSGHNTVSWYQQALGQGPQFIFQYYREEENGRGNFPPRFSGLQFPNYSSELNVNALELDDSALYLCASSFRGRSHTDTQYFGPGTRLTVL.

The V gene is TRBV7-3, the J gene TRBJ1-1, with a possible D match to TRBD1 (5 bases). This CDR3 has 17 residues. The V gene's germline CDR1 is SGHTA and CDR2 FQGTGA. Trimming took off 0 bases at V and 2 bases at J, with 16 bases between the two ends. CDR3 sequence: CASSLTGVQIPNTEAFF. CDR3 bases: TGTGCCAGCAGCTTAACAGGGGTCCAGATCCCAAACACTGAAGCTTTCTTT.

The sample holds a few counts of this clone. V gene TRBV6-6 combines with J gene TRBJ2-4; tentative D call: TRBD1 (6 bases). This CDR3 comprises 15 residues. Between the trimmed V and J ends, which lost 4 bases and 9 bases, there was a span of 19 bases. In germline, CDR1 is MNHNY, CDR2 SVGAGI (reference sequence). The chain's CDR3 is CASSSAFKGGTIQYF. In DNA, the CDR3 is TGTGCCAGCAGTTCCGCCTTTAAAGGGGGTACCATTCAGTACTTC.

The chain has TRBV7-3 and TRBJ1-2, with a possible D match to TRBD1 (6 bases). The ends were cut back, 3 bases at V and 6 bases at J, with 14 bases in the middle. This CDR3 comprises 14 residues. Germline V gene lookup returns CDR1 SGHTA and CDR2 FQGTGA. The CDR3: CASSFDQGMDGYTF. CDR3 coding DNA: TGTGCCAGCAGCTTCGATCAGGGGATGGATGGCTACACCTTC.

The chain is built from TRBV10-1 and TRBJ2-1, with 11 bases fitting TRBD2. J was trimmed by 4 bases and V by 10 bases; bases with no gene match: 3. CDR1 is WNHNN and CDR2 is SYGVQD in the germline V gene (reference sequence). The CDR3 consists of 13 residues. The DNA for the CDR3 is TGCGCCACCGGGACTAGCGGATACAATGAGCAGTTCTTC. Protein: CATGTSGYNEQFF.

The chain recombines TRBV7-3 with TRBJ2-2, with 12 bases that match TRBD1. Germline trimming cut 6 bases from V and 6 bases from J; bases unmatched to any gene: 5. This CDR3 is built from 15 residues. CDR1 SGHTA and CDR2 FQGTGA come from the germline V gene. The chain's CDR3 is CASSKGQGAAGELFF. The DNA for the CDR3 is TGTGCCAGCAGTAAGGGACAGGGGGCGGCCGGGGAGCTGTTTTTT.

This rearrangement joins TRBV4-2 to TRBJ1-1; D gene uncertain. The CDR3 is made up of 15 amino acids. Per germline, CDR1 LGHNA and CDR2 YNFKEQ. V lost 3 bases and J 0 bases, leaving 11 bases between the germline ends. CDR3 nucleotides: TGTGCCAGCAGCCAGGCGGACTTAATGAACACTGAAGCTTTCTTT. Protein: CASSQADLMNTEAFF.

CDR3 bases: TGTGCCAGCAGCGTTACAGTACAAGAGACCCAGTACTTC. It specifies CASSVTVQETQYF. The rearrangement links TRBV14 to TRBJ2-5; D is uncertain. CDR3 length equals 13 residues. Looked up from germline, CDR1 is SGHDN and CDR2 is FVKESK. V lost 5 bases, J lost 2 bases, and 9 bases lay in between.

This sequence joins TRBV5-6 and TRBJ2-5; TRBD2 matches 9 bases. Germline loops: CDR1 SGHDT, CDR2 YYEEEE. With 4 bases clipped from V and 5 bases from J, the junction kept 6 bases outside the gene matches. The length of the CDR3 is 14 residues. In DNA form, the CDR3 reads TGTGCCAGCAGCCGTAGCGGGAGTCATGAGACCCAGTACTTC. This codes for CASSRSGSHETQYF.

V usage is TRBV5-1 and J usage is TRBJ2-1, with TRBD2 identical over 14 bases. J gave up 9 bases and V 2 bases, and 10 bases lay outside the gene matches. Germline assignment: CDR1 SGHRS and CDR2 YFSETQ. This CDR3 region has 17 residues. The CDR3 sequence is CASSFLPRLAGGGEQFF. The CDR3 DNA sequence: TGCGCCAGCAGCTTCCTGCCAAGACTAGCGGGAGGGGGTGAGCAGTTCTTC.